This record covers a single T cell receptor (beta chain). Its antigen is not known. Antigen-specific CD4+ T cells were first expanded with viral peptide pools by the ViraFEST assay and only then sequenced. After roughly 11 days in culture, the CD4+ T cells were isolated. Nucleocapsid antibodies stayed negative before and after vaccination, showing no earlier SARS-CoV-2 infection. The assay was immunoSEQ multiplex PCR, and TCRdb's table has in-frame clones only and misses some. The profile shows 41,000 or so clones, under 70% of them singletons. This specimen comes from a study of vaccination effects on CD4 cells after COVID-19. The receptor's source is a human donor who received a COVID-19 vaccine. The specimen comprised CD4+ T cells from PBMCs cultured with HCoV-OC43 spike peptides, sampled before COVID-19 vaccination. Subset reported: HCoV-OC43 spike overlapping peptide pool stimulation.

The CDR3: CASSARGDTEAFF. The CDR3 coding sequence is TGTGCCAGCAGCGCGCGGGGGGACACTGAAGCTTTCTTT. J is TRBJ1-1 and V is TRBV6-6, with D possibly matching TRBD1 (5 bases). CDR1 MNHNY and CDR2 SVGAGI come from the germline V gene (reference sequence). The CDR3 length is 13 residues. V was clipped by 6 bases and J by 3 bases, with 11 bases between them.